Shown below are 25 T cell receptor beta chains from a single sample sequenced in a study of T cells in Graves' hyperthyroidism and ophthalmopathy. The investigators amplified TCR beta CDR3 regions from RNA transcripts. Primed by the HTBI set, a first-round RT-PCR was run on the TCR CDR3. TCRdb reprocessed the multiplex PCR reads via MiXCR and lists one record per CDR3 protein. The sample contains about half a million distinct CDR3 sequences, 15% to 20% of which appear only once. The sequenced sample consisted of blood. All receptors come from a man aged 35 to 55 with Graves' ophthalmopathy.

There are a few counts of this clonotype. The rearrangement joins TRBV20-1 to TRBJ2-3; 13 bases fit TRBD2. This CDR3 has 17 amino acids. Germline CDR1 reads DFQATT; CDR2 reads SNEGSKA (reference sequence). J lost 0 bases, V lost 6 bases, and 9 bases had no gene match. The CDR3 DNA is TGCAGTGCGCCGACTAGCGGGGGGTCTCCTAGCACAGATACGCAGTATTTT. It yields the protein CSAPTSGGSPSTDTQYF.

This clonotype turned up a few times. The CDR3: CASSPPGGRGYEQYF. For the CDR3, the DNA is TGTGCCAGCTCACCTCCGGGGGGGAGAGGTTACGAGCAGTACTTC. V is TRBV18 and J is TRBJ2-7; 8 bases line up with TRBD2. Germline-derived CDR1 and CDR2 are KGHSH and LQKENI. This CDR3 region has 15 residues. Trimming cost V 3 bases and J 4 bases; bases outside gene matches: 8.

In its sample, this clonotype was seen many times. The rearrangement uses TRBV7-3 and TRBJ2-2; TRBD2 matches 11 bases. CDR1 and CDR2 (germline): SGHTA, FQGTGA. CDR3 length: 16 amino acids. V shed 1 base and J 5 bases; nucleotides not matched to a gene: 3. CDR3 loop: CASSLRLAGITGELFF. The CDR3 coding sequence is TGTGCCAGCAGCTTAAGACTAGCGGGAATTACCGGGGAGCTGTTTTTT.

The V gene is TRBV30, the J gene TRBJ2-5; TRBD2 agrees at 14 bases. The CDR3 extends over 19 amino acids. Germline V CDR1 and CDR2: GTSNPN, SVGIG (reference sequence). V dropped 2 bases and J dropped 4; count of bases not matched to a gene: 15. The chain's CDR3 is CAWSQQQGTSGSLVETQYF. The DNA of the CDR3 is TGTGCCTGGAGTCAACAACAGGGGACTAGCGGGAGTTTAGTAGAGACCCAGTACTTC.

This chain joins TRBV5-6 and TRBJ2-5; D gene ambiguous. The germline V gene has CDR1 SGHDT and CDR2 YYEEEE. The CDR3 is 13 residues long. V was trimmed by 1 base and J by 4 bases, leaving 8 bases between them. CDR3 region: CASSLWVLETQYF. Written as DNA, the CDR3 is TGTGCCAGCAGCTTGTGGGTACTAGAGACCCAGTACTTC. Complete variable domain (other parts from reference TRBV5-6 and TRBJ2-5): DAGVTQSPTHLIKTRGQQVTLRCSPKSGHDTVSWYQQALGQGPQFIFQYYEEEERQRGNFPDRFSGHQFPNYSSELNVNALLLGDSALYLCASSLWVLETQYFGPGTRLLVL.

There are many counts of this clonotype. The CDR3 sequence: CASSLSGSRNNEQFF. The CDR3 DNA reads as TGTGCCAGCAGCCTTAGCGGGAGTAGGAACAATGAGCAGTTCTTC. The genes are TRBV11-2 and TRBJ2-1; TRBD2 matches 9 bases. Germline-derived CDR1 and CDR2 are SGHAT and FQNNGV. V dropped 5 bases and J dropped 5; count of bases not matched to a gene: 7. CDR3 length: 15 amino acids.

This clonotype was detected ten times or more. The chain combines TRBV2 with TRBJ2-1, with D possibly TRBD2 on 5 matching bases. Per germline, CDR1 SNHLY and CDR2 FYNNEI. V lost 7 bases, J lost 5 bases, and 18 bases lay in between. The CDR3 loop spans 15 amino acids. The CDR3 coding sequence is TGTGCCAGCACTCCTAGCCTCCCCCAGAACAATGAGCAGTTCTTC. Its protein is CASTPSLPQNNEQFF. The full variable domain, with the rest looked up from reference TRBV2 and TRBJ2-1, is EPEVTQTPSHQVTQMGQEVILRCVPISNHLYFYWYRQILGQKVEFLVSFYNNEISEKSEIFDDQFSVERPDGSNFTLKIRSTKLEDSAMYFCASTPSLPQNNEQFFGPGTRLTVL.

The J gene is TRBJ1-1, the V gene TRBV12-3 or TRBV12-4; TRBD1 is a possible D gene (6 bases). V was clipped by 6 bases and J by 11 bases, with 13 bases between them. This CDR3 spans 11 amino acids. The CDR3 reads CASSQGHKAFF. CDR3 sequence (DNA): TGTGCCAGCAGCCAGGGACACAAGGCTTTCTTT.

This chain joins TRBV9 and TRBJ2-1; D is ambiguous. Germline CDR1 SGDLS, CDR2 YYNGEE. The CDR3 is made up of 13 amino acids. V lost 3 bases and J lost 6, with 10 bases in between. DNA of the CDR3: TGTGCCAGCAGCGCCCAAACCGTCAATGAGCAGTTCTTC. Residues: CASSAQTVNEQFF.

The chain is built from TRBV9 and TRBJ1-3, with TRBD1 as a possible D gene (5 bases). The germline CDR1 and CDR2 sequences are SGDLS and YYNGEE. The CDR3 extends over 16 amino acids. Trimming stripped 0 bases from V and 3 bases from J, with 13 bases between. This CDR3 is CASSVGMGEFGNTIYF. The CDR3 nucleotides read TGTGCCAGCAGCGTAGGGATGGGGGAATTTGGAAACACCATATATTTT.

This clonotype came up a few times. The rearrangement uses TRBV6-5 and TRBJ1-6; D unclear. The CDR3 covers 12 residues. Germline CDR1 is MNHEY and CDR2 is SVGAGI. V lost 0 bases to trimming and J lost 10 bases, with 4 bases between them. CDR3 amino acids: CASSYSSSPLHF. CDR3 nucleotide sequence: TGTGCCAGCAGTTACTCGAGCTCACCCCTCCACTTT.

The genes are TRBV6-1 and TRBJ2-5; D may be TRBD1 (6 bases). Deletions cut 3 bases from V and 4 bases from J, with 15 bases between. CDR1 MNHNS and CDR2 SASEGT come from the germline V gene. The CDR3 contains 15 residues. The CDR3 reads CASSDQGLGAETQYF. CDR3 sequence (DNA): TGTGCCAGCAGTGACCAGGGGTTAGGGGCAGAGACCCAGTACTTC.

This clonotype was seen a few times. This chain joins TRBV6-6 and TRBJ1-1; a possible D gene is TRBD1 (6 bases). This CDR3 spans 14 amino acids. Trimming stripped 2 bases from V and 3 bases from J, with 10 bases between. Per the germline V gene, CDR1 is MNHNY and CDR2 is SVGAGI (reference sequence). CDR3 amino acids: CASSYGGADTEAFF. The CDR3 bases are TGTGCCAGCAGTTACGGGGGGGCGGACACTGAAGCTTTCTTT.

Regarding this clonotype: This sequence may be a read error, since a much larger clone differs from it by one base. The chain recombines TRBV18 with TRBJ2-4; the match to TRBD1 covers 9 bases. Matching the DNA end better, TRBJ2-1 makes the J call doubtful. CDR1 KGHSH and CDR2 LQKENI come from the germline V gene. The CDR3 is 16 amino acids. The CDR3 region has the DNA TGTGCCAGCTCACCACCGGGACAGGGCCTTACCAATGATCAGTTCTTC. This encodes CASSPPGQGLTNDQFF.

This sequence joins TRBV5-6 and TRBJ2-1, with D tentatively TRBD2 (6 bases). The germline V and J ends were trimmed by 7 bases and 7 bases, with 21 bases remaining between them. Germline V gene sequence: CDR1 SGHDT, CDR2 YYEEEE. This CDR3 has 15 amino acids. CDR3 residues: CASALGGVSLNEQFF. CDR3 DNA: TGTGCCAGCGCCCTCGGCGGGGTCTCCCTTAATGAGCAGTTCTTC.

This clonotype was detected many times. V gene TRBV3-1 combines with J gene TRBJ2-3, with 7 nucleotides matching TRBD2. Unmatched junction bases numbered 11, after V lost 0 bases and J lost 2 bases. CDR1 is LGHDT and CDR2 is YNNKEL in the germline V gene (reference sequence). CDR3 length: 18 residues. The CDR3 is CASSQDPPGGGLTDTQYF. CDR3 in DNA: TGTGCCAGCAGCCAAGATCCTCCCGGCGGGGGACTCACAGATACGCAGTATTTT.

V usage is TRBV20-1 and J usage is TRBJ2-7; D unclear. The CDR3 covers 15 residues. The V gene lost 0 bases and the J gene lost 2 bases, with 14 bases spanning the gap. Germline CDR1 reads DFQATT; CDR2 reads SNEGSKA (reference sequence). DNA of the CDR3: TGCAGTGCTAGAGATCCCCGGGCAGAAACCTACGAGCAGTACTTC. This codes for CSARDPRAETYEQYF.

This clonotype was counted between two and nine times. The chain carries TRBV30 and TRBJ2-3, with D perhaps given as TRBD1 or TRBD2 (5 bases each). From germline, CDR1 is GTSNPN and CDR2 SVGIG (reference sequence). The germline V and J ends were trimmed by 2 bases and 2 bases, with 11 bases remaining between them. There are 14 residues in the CDR3. The CDR3 coding sequence is TGTGCCTGGAGTCAAGAGGGGATCACAGATACGCAGTATTTT. This translates into CAWSQEGITDTQYF.

This clonotype occurred a few times. The chain recombines TRBV28 with TRBJ1-4, with D uncertain. Germline CDR1 MDHEN, CDR2 SYDVKM. V was clipped by 5 bases and J by 5 bases, with 15 bases between them. This CDR3 spans 15 amino acids. This CDR3 reads CASSPVEWNNEKLFF. The CDR3, as DNA: TGTGCCAGCAGTCCCGTAGAGTGGAACAATGAAAAACTGTTTTTT.

The table lists this clonotype with many counts. The chain combines TRBV5-1 with TRBJ1-2; the D is unclear. CDR3 size: 13 residues. Germline V gene sequence: CDR1 SGHRS, CDR2 YFSETQ. With 0 bases removed from V and 8 bases from J, the gap between germline ends came to 11 bases. The CDR3 sequence is CASSLAGVGGYTF. In DNA form, the CDR3 reads TGCGCCAGCAGCTTGGCCGGGGTCGGGGGCTACACCTTC.

The V and J genes are TRBV18 and TRBJ2-3, with D possibly being TRBD1 (6 bases). Germline assignment: CDR1 KGHSH and CDR2 LQKENI. This CDR3 is 15 amino acids long. Trimming took 3 bases from V and 5 from J, leaving 15 bases between them. The DNA of the CDR3 is TGTGCCAGCTCACCTCGGGTAGGGGACAAAGATACGCAGTATTTT. The encoded protein is CASSPRVGDKDTQYF.

The V call is TRBV28, the J call TRBJ2-7; D is unclear. This CDR3 contains 14 residues. CDR1 is MDHEN and CDR2 is SYDVKM in the germline V gene. V lost 5 bases and J 2 bases, leaving 13 bases between the germline ends. This chain's CDR3 is CASSTTPITYEQYF. CDR3 nucleotides: TGTGCCAGCAGTACCACCCCTATAACCTACGAGCAGTACTTC.

The chain joins TRBV20-1 to TRBJ2-7; 11 bases map to TRBD2. The CDR3 is made up of 14 amino acids. Trimming removed 4 bases from V and 6 bases from J; junction bases left unmatched: 8. In germline, CDR1 is DFQATT, CDR2 SNEGSKA (reference sequence). The CDR3 DNA follows: TGCAGTGCTAAGACTAGCGGGACCTTTAGCGAGCAGTACTTC. Translation gives CSAKTSGTFSEQYF.

In its sample, this clonotype was seen a few times. V gene TRBV5-1 combines with J gene TRBJ2-7; 7 bases align to TRBD2. The junction had 14 bases not matched to a gene; V was cut back by 6 bases and J by 5 bases. Per the germline V gene, CDR1 is SGHRS and CDR2 is YFSETQ. The CDR3 contains 15 residues. The CDR3 region has the DNA TGCGCCAGCAAGGAGGGAGGGCAGGGAACCGACGAGCAGTACTTC. Its translation is CASKEGGQGTDEQYF.

V and J are TRBV4-2 and TRBJ2-5; TRBD2 is a possible D gene (6 bases). CDR1 and CDR2 from the germline V gene are LGHNA and YNFKEQ. The CDR3 covers 13 residues. Trimming left V 0 bases short and J 5 bases short, with 7 bases between. This CDR3 is CASSQEAGETQYF. The DNA of the CDR3 is TGTGCCAGCAGCCAAGAGGCGGGGGAGACCCAGTACTTC.